This paragraph reports one T cell receptor (beta chain). This clone turned up a few times. The target of this receptor is not known. It has no much larger one-base neighbor in the sample; base qualities were not kept. The sample belongs to a study of beta chain features in type 1 diabetes (dated by TCRdb to 2016 to 2018). Background for the entire study: Mean age, gender distribution, total cell number and subset yield were not different between patients and healthy donors. Whereas all 30 or so donors provided naive and central memory subsets, regulatory and stem cell-like memory subsets were isolated from just 8 patients and roughly eight healthy donors. Across all samples, fewer than 130 million sorted cells were examined, and cell number per subset correlated strongly with RNA yield. In the study, recently diagnosed type 1 diabetes patients and matched healthy donors were compared on the TCRB repertoires of their sorted circulating CD4+ T cell subsets. Here is what the overall study found, with its caveats: Sequencing cDNA rather than genomic DNA could over-represent highly expressing activated cells, although activation and CD3 levels did not differ between groups. The naive, central memory and regulatory TCRB repertoires appeared to resemble one another more closely among patients than among healthy donors. Because small numbers of individuals were included in the HLA sub-analyses, any influence of HLA type on TCRB rearrangement was left unresolved. Type 1 diabetes patients showed a moderate but significant shortening of TCRB CDR3 length in all four CD4+ subsets. Patients with type 1 diabetes made fewer insertions and deleted more nucleotides at VDJ recombination sites, implying thymic rearrangement abnormalities. Shorter templates might have been favored by PCR, but patient and control samples were amplified and corrected together, so both groups would have been affected equally by any skew.

Trimming at the junction amounts to 2 bases on V and 1 base on J, and the germline ends lie 5 bases apart. The CDR3 goes from the cysteine to the phenylalanine over 12 residues. Just the 36-base CDR3 DNA is kept, in frame starting at base 1. CDR1 GTSNPN and CDR2 SVGIG are derived from the germline V gene (reference sequence). All of the isolated RNA was reverse transcribed with the High Capacity cDNA Reverse Transcription Kit, so expressed TCRB transcripts were sequenced. Naive, central memory and regulatory T cell samples underwent deep immunoSEQ sequencing, averaging roughly 3.5 million total reads per sample. Sorted cells were lysed in RLT buffer, and RNA was extracted using DNase-treated RNeasy Micro or Mini kits according to cell number. Each cell subset was processed on its own to prevent cross-contamination, while patient and healthy donor samples were processed together. The immunoSEQ multiplex PCR was used to amplify TCRB sequences from cDNA, yielding 87-bp fragments that span the CDR3 region. Sequencing of the amplicons was performed on the Illumina HiSeq platform. As for the original processing: Synthetic template baselines were used to correct PCR bias computationally, reads within Hamming distance 2 were collapsed, and singletons that could not be merged were discarded. Reads were aligned to IMGT to assign V, D and J genes, CDR3 length, and insertions or deletions at six rearrangement sites. Within each subset, clonotype counts were normalized to sorted cell number, after which true diversity and Gini coefficients were computed with the tcR R package. The overlap coefficient, calculated on TCRB nucleotide sequences, was used to quantify repertoire sharing. Out-of-frame TCRB sequences from naive cells were analyzed as a proxy for the pre-selection repertoire. TCRdb obtained this table from immuneACCESS and retained in-frame rearrangements with V and J assigned. These tables miss some clones; where compared with another copy, unresolved V genes account for less than half of the shortfall, and the remainder is unexplained. From that table come the V and J calls and clone size; the DNA was used to work out D and trimming. Present in this sample are 500,000 to 700,000 clones, 15% to 18% of which were seen just once. About 0.097% of the sample goes to the ten largest clones.

From each donor, a single peripheral blood sample of approximately 120 mL on average was drawn into heparinised tubes. A BD FACSAria II and a panel including CD45RO, CCR7, CD25, CD127, CD95 and CD27 were used to sort naive, central memory, regulatory and stem cell-like memory CD4+ T cells. A purity above 98% was achieved for all sorted populations. PBMCs were separated immediately by Lymphoprep density gradient centrifugation and were stained directly, without being cultured. So that batch effects would be minimized, each experiment stained and sorted samples in pairs, pairing one healthy donor with one patient.

The chain employs TRBV30 and TRBJ1-1, with the identity of the D gene unclear. This clonotype was sampled from a man younger than 35 in good health. Sample: naive CD4+ T cells from blood. Explained via the paper, the cell subset or site label denotes: true naive CD4+ T cells. The nucleotide sequence reads TGTGCCTGGAGTCATAAGAACACTGAAGCTTTCTTT. This sequence encodes CAWSHKNTEAFF.